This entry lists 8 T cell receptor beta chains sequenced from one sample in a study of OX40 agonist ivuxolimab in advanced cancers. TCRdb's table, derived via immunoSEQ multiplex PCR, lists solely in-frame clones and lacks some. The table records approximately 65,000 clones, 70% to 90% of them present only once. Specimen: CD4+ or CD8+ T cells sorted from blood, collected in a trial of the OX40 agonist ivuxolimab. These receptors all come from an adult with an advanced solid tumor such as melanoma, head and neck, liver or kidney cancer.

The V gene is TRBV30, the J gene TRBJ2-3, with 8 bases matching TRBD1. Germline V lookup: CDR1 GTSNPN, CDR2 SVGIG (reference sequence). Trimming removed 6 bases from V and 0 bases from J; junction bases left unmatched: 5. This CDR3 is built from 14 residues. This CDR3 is CACRTGLSTDTQYF. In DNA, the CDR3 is TGTGCCTGCCGGACAGGGTTAAGCACAGATACGCAGTATTTT.

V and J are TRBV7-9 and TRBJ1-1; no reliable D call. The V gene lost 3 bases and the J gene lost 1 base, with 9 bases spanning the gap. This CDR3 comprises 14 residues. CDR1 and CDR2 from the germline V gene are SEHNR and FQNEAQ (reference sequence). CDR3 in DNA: TGTGCCAGCAGCTTGTGGCCTGGGAACACTGAAGCTTTCTTT. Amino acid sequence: CASSLWPGNTEAFF.

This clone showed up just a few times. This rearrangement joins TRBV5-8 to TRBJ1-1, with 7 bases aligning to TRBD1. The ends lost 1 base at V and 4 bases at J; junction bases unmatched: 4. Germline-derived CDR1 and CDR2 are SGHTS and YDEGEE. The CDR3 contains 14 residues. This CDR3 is CASSLRGLGTEAFF. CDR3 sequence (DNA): TGTGCCAGCAGCTTGAGGGGGCTCGGCACTGAAGCTTTCTTT.

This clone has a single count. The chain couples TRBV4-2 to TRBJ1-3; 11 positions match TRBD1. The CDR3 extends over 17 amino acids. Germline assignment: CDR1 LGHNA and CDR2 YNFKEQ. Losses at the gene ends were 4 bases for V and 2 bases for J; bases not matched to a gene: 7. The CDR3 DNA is TGTGCCAGCAGCCTCAGTGGGACAGGGGGGACTGGAAACACCATATATTTT. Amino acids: CASSLSGTGGTGNTIYF.

This CDR3 reads CASNPLRSGNTIYF. CDR3 sequence (DNA): TGTGCCAGCAATCCCCTTCGGTCTGGAAACACCATATATTTT. The V gene is TRBV6-6, the J gene TRBJ1-3; D gene unclear. This CDR3 is 14 amino acids long. V shed 7 bases and J shed 1 base, with 11 bases lying between them. The V gene's germline CDR1 is MNHNY and CDR2 SVGAGI (reference sequence).

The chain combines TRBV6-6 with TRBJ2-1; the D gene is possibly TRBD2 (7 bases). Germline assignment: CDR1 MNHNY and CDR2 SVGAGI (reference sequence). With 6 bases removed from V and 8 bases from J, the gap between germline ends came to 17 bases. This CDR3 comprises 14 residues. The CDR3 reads CASSLEGGVYEQFF. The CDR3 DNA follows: TGTGCCAGCAGCCTCGAAGGGGGGGTTTATGAGCAGTTCTTC.

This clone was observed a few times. The CDR3 here is CASKEGGGNQPQHF. DNA for the CDR3: TGTGCCAGCAAAGAGGGGGGCGGCAATCAGCCCCAGCATTTT. The chain carries TRBV6-5 and TRBJ1-5; perhaps TRBD1 as D (6 bases). The CDR3 loop spans 14 amino acids. Germline CDR1 is MNHEY and CDR2 is SVGAGI. V was pared by 7 bases and J by 2 bases, with 12 bases between.

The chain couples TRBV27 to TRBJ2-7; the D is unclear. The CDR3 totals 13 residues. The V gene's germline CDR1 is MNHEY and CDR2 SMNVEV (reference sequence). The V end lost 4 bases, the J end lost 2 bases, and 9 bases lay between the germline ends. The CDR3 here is CASSWLDPYEQYF. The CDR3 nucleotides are TGTGCCAGCAGTTGGCTGGACCCCTACGAGCAGTACTTC.